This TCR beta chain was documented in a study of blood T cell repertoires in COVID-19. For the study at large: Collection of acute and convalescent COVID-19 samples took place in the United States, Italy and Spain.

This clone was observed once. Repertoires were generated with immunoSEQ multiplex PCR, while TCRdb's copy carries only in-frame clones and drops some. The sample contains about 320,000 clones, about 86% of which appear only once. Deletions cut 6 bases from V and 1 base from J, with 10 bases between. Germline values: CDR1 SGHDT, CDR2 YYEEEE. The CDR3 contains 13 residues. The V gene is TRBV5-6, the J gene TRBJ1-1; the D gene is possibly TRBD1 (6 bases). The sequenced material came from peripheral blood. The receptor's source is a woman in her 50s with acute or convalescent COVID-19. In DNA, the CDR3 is TGTGCCAGCACCATAGGGGGGAACACTGAAGCTTTCTTT. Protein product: CASTIGGNTEAFF.